The T cell receptor beta chain described here comes from a study of OX40 agonist ivuxolimab in advanced cancers. At the level of the study: Patients assigned to dose escalation were diagnosed with hepatocellular carcinoma, melanoma, renal cell or head and neck cancer. Regarding the study as a whole: People who partly responded at 0.1-3.0 mg/kg had some of the least clonal expansion seen. Researchers report that CD8+ T cells had, on average, more expanded clones than CD4+.

After removal of 1 base from V and 3 bases from J, the junction contained 6 bases not matched to a gene. The CDR3 has 15 amino acids. From germline, CDR1 is LNHDA and CDR2 SQIVND (reference sequence). TCRdb's copy holds only in-frame clones and misses some; the assay was immunoSEQ multiplex PCR. The sample contains about 82,000 clones, 70% to 90% of which appear only once. As concerns this clone: Its antigen is currently unknown.

V is TRBV19 and J is TRBJ2-7; 7 bases fit TRBD2. The receptor's source is an adult with an advanced solid tumor such as melanoma, head and neck, liver or kidney cancer. Source: CD4+ or CD8+ T cells sorted from blood, taken in a trial of the OX40 agonist ivuxolimab. CDR3 sequence: CASSIGNGRSYEQYF. For the CDR3, the DNA is TGTGCCAGTAGTATAGGGAACGGGAGGAGCTACGAGCAGTACTTC.